Following are 20 T cell receptor beta chains from one sample sequenced in a study of post-analysis software for immune sequencing data. Notes on the study in general: Five TRBV segments, TRBV5-6, TRBV5-1 and TRBV20-1 among them, were found more frequent in patients than controls.

Antigens of these TCRs are unknown. Unique-molecular-identifier-tagged TCR beta cDNA libraries were used. TCRdb itself ran the PCR reads through MiXCR, one entry per CDR3 protein. The table includes some 690,000 distinct CDR3 sequences, over 45% detected once. The specimen was blood. These receptor sequences come from a girl aged 2-10 years with multiple sclerosis.

This rearrangement joins TRBV10-3 to TRBJ2-1; TRBD2 matches at 9 bases. The germline V gene has CDR1 ENHRY and CDR2 SYGVKD. The CDR3 extends over 16 amino acids. V trimming: 0 bases; J trimming: 10 bases; junction bases outside the gene matches: 10. This CDR3 is CAISESRAGGPREQFF. CDR3 nucleotide sequence: TGTGCCATCAGTGAGTCACGGGCGGGGGGGCCAAGGGAGCAGTTCTTC.

The table lists this clonotype with a few counts. The chain has TRBV9 and TRBJ2-7, with 7 bases fitting TRBD2. Germline V lookup: CDR1 SGDLS, CDR2 YYNGEE. The CDR3 contains 14 residues. The trim removed 1 base at V and 3 bases at J, leaving 4 bases unmatched. The CDR3 DNA is TGTGCCAGCAGCGTAAATGGCGGGAGCTACGAGCAGTACTTC. It translates to CASSVNGGSYEQYF.

The V gene is TRBV5-1, the J gene TRBJ2-1; no clear D gene. Trimming removed 0 bases at V and 0 bases at J, with 13 bases between. Germline CDR1 reads SGHRS; CDR2 reads YFSETQ. This CDR3 has 17 residues. The CDR3: CASSLGTGSSSYNEQFF. The DNA for the CDR3 is TGCGCCAGCAGCTTGGGGACGGGCTCAAGCTCCTACAATGAGCAGTTCTTC.

This chain connects TRBV12-3 or TRBV12-4 to TRBJ2-1; D ambiguous. The CDR3 is made up of 13 amino acids. The ends were cut back, 5 bases at V and 7 bases at J, with 12 bases in the middle. The CDR3 reads CASSPPIGNEQFF. The CDR3 region has the DNA TGTGCCAGCAGTCCACCTATTGGGAATGAGCAGTTCTTC.

This clonotype was counted between two and nine times. The gene calls are TRBV20-1 and TRBJ2-3; the D is unclear. Germline values: CDR1 DFQATT, CDR2 SNEGSKA (reference sequence). The CDR3 totals 15 residues. Between the trimmed V and J ends, which lost 3 bases and 6 bases, there was a span of 19 bases. The CDR3 spells CSARMATPADDTQYF. The CDR3 nucleotides are TGCAGTGCTAGGATGGCCACCCCGGCTGACGATACGCAGTATTTT.

CDR3 DNA: TGTGCCATCAGTGTGGCGGGAGAAGAGACCCAGTACTTC. This sequence encodes CAISVAGEETQYF. V and J are TRBV10-3 and TRBJ2-7; 7 positions agree with TRBD2. The J call is uncertain, as TRBJ2-5 better fits the DNA end. The CDR3 length is 13 residues. Germline CDR1 is ENHRY and CDR2 is SYGVKD.

The chain recombines TRBV5-6 with TRBJ2-1, with D perhaps TRBD2 (6 bases). This CDR3 region has 13 residues. With 0 bases removed from V and 11 bases from J, the gap between germline ends came to 12 bases. From germline, CDR1 is SGHDT and CDR2 YYEEEE. The chain's CDR3 is CASSLGRGLKQFF. The CDR3 nucleotides read TGTGCCAGCAGCTTGGGGAGGGGCCTTAAGCAGTTCTTC.

This chain joins TRBV4-3 and TRBJ2-5; TRBD1 matches at 8 bases. The V gene end was trimmed by 4 bases and the J gene end by 1 base; junction bases not matched to a gene: 5. Germline values: CDR1 LGHNA, CDR2 YSLEER. The CDR3 covers 15 residues. CDR3 sequence reads: CASSRGQVAQETQYF. The CDR3 nucleotides are TGCGCCAGCAGCCGGGGACAGGTTGCCCAAGAGACCCAGTACTTC.

The V call is TRBV2, the J call TRBJ1-2, with unresolved D. Trimming removed 1 base from V and 4 bases from J, with 7 bases in between. Germline CDR1 and CDR2: SNHLY and FYNNEI. CDR3 length equals 13 residues. CDR3: CASSEVRRYGYTF. The DNA for the CDR3 is TGTGCCAGCAGTGAAGTACGGCGCTATGGCTACACCTTC.

This chain connects TRBV7-2 to TRBJ2-5, with 9 bases matching TRBD2. This CDR3 comprises 17 residues. Trimming cost V 0 bases and J 2 bases; bases outside gene matches: 7. CDR1 and CDR2 (germline): SGHTA, FQGNSA. The CDR3 loop reads CASSLAPRAGGQETQYF. CDR3 in DNA: TGTGCCAGCAGCTTAGCTCCCCGGGCGGGGGGGCAAGAGACCCAGTACTTC.

V and J are TRBV6-1 and TRBJ2-4, with D perhaps TRBD2 (6 bases). V was trimmed by 4 bases and J by 6 bases, leaving 19 bases between them. This CDR3 is 16 amino acids long. The germline V gene encodes CDR1 MNHNS and CDR2 SASEGT. CDR3 DNA: TGTGCCAGCAGTGGGGTAACCGGGACTGGTGTAAACATTCAGTACTTC. Encoded protein: CASSGVTGTGVNIQYF.

V usage is TRBV12-3 or TRBV12-4 and J usage is TRBJ1-2; 11 bases fit TRBD1. Germline trimming cut 8 bases from V and 7 bases from J; bases unmatched to any gene: 12. The CDR3 is 15 amino acids. CDR3: CASWDRGVGVSGYTF. In nucleotides, the CDR3 is TGTGCCAGCTGGGACAGGGGGGTCGGTGTAAGTGGCTACACCTTC.

This clonotype was seen once. This chain joins TRBV5-1 and TRBJ2-7, with 8 bases aligning to TRBD2. Gene TRBJ2-5 matches the end of the DNA better, so the J call may be wrong. The CDR3 totals 16 residues. The germline V gene encodes CDR1 SGHRS and CDR2 YFSETQ. In nucleotides, the CDR3 is TGCGCCAGCAGCTTGTCTACTAGCGGAAACCAAGAGACCCAGTACTTC. Translation: CASSLSTSGNQETQYF.

This clonotype occurred a few times. The junction departs from the called germline gene at one end, perhaps through a read error. CDR3 sequence reads: CASSFGTGGTNEQFF. As DNA, the CDR3 is TGTGCCAGCAGCTTCGGGACAGGGGGCACAAATGAGCAGTTTTTC. This sequence joins TRBV5-6 and TRBJ2-1, with 12 nucleotides matching TRBD1. This CDR3 region has 15 residues. The V gene's germline CDR1 is SGHDT and CDR2 YYEEEE.

The V and J genes are TRBV20-1 and TRBJ2-4; D is possibly TRBD1 (6 bases). CDR1 and CDR2 (germline): DFQATT, SNEGSKA (reference sequence). The V end was cut by 0 bases, the J end by 13 bases, with 22 bases between. The CDR3 spans 15 residues. CDR3 nucleotide sequence: TGCAGTGCTAGAGATGCTCGGACAGCCGTGAGGGAGCAGTACTTC. As protein: CSARDARTAVREQYF.

The chain carries TRBV5-5 and TRBJ2-1; TRBD2 matches at 7 bases. V lost 5 bases and J lost 8; bases outside the gene matches: 13. This CDR3 spans 15 amino acids. Germline CDR1 and CDR2: SGHKS and YYEKEE (reference sequence). The DNA of the CDR3 is TGTGCCAGCAGTCCTTTGCTGGGGGGGAATGATGAGCAGTTCTTC. Residues: CASSPLLGGNDEQFF.

The CDR3 sequence is CASSQELGRISTDTQYF. CDR3 bases: TGTGCCAGCAGCCAAGAGCTTGGCAGGATAAGCACAGATACGCAGTATTTT. The chain links TRBV14 to TRBJ2-3; no clear D. Trimming removed 0 bases from V and 0 bases from J, with 13 bases in between. There are 17 residues in the CDR3. The V gene's germline CDR1 is SGHDN and CDR2 FVKESK.

The DNA for the CDR3 is TGTGCCAGCAGCTTATCCTTTTATTACAATGAGCAGTTCTTC. Protein: CASSLSFYYNEQFF. The V and J genes are TRBV7-2 and TRBJ2-1; D is uncertain. The CDR3 has 14 amino acids. The V gene lost 2 bases and the J gene lost 4 bases, with 9 bases spanning the gap. Germline V gives CDR1 SGHTA, CDR2 FQGNSA.

The chain employs TRBV20-1 and TRBJ2-3, with 13 nucleotides matching TRBD2. The germline V gene encodes CDR1 DFQATT and CDR2 SNEGSKA (reference sequence). J lost 5 bases, V lost 7 bases, and 12 bases had no gene match. The CDR3 consists of 16 residues. CDR3 in amino acids: CSDTGGLAGAGDTQYF. The CDR3 DNA reads as TGCAGTGATACTGGCGGACTAGCGGGAGCGGGAGATACGCAGTATTTT.

The rearrangement joins TRBV10-3 to TRBJ2-3; D call uncertain. Trimming stripped 0 bases from V and 1 base from J, with 11 bases between. The CDR3 loop spans 16 amino acids. From germline, CDR1 is ENHRY and CDR2 SYGVKD. The CDR3 DNA reads as TGTGCCATCAGTGAGTCGTCGGGTAGGGGCACAGATACGCAGTATTTT. It specifies CAISESSGRGTDTQYF.